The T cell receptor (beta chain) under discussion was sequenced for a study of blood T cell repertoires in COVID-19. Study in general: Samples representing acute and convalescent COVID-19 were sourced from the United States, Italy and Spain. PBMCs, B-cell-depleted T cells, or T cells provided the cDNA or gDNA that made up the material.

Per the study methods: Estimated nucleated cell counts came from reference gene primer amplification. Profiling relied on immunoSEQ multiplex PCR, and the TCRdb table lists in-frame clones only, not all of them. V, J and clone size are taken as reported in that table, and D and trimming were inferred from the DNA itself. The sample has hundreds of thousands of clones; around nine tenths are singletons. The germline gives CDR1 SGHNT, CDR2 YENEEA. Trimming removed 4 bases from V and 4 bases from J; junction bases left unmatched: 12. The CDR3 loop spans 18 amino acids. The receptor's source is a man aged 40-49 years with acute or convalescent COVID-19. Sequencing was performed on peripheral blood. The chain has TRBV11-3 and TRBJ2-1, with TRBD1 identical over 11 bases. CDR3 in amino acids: CASSSRGTGGTLYNEQFF. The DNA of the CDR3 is TGTGCCAGCAGCTCGAGAGGGACAGGGGGAACCCTTTACAATGAGCAGTTCTTC.